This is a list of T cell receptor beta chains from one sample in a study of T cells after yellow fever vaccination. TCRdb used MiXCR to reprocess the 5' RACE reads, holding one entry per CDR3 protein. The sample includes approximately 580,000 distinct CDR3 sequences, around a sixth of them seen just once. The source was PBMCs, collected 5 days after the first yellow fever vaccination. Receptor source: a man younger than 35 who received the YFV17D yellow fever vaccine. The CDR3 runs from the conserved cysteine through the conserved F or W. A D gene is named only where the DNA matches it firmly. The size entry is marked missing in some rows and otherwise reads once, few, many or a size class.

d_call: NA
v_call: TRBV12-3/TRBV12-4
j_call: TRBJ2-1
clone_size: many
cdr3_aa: CASSLQAGSYNEQFF
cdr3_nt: TGTGCCAGCAGTTTACAGGCAGGGTCCTACAATGAGCAGTTCTTC

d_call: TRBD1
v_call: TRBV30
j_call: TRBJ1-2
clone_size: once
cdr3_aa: CAWARGRSVGGYTF
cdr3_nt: TGTGCCTGGGCCAGGGGGCGGTCAGTGGGGGGCTACACCTTC

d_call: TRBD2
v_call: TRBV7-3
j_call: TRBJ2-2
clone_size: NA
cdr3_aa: CASSLGLAGGQDTGELFF
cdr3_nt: TGTGCCAGCAGCTTAGGACTAGCGGGGGGGCAGGACACCGGGGAGCTGTTTTTT

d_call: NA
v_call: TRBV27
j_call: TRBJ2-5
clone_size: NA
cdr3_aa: CASSRLGGNQETQYF
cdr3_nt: TGTGCCAGCAGTCGACTGGGTGGGAACCAAGAGACCCAGTACTTC

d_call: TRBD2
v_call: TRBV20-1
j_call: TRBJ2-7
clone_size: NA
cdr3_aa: CSARGLAGDYEQYF
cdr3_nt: TGCAGTGCTAGAGGGCTAGCGGGGGACTACGAGCAGTACTTC

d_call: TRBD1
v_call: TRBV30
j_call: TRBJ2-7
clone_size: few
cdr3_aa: CAWSVLPDRTYEQYF
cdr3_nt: TGTGCCTGGAGTGTACTCCCGGACAGGACCTACGAGCAGTACTTC

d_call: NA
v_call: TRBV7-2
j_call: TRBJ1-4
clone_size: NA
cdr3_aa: CASSRRGHVNEKLFF
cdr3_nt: TGTGCCAGCAGCCGCAGGGGCCATGTAAATGAAAAACTGTTTTTT

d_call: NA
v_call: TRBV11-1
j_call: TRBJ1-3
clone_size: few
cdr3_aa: CASSFGFSGNTIYF
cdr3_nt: TGTGCCAGCAGCTTCGGGTTCTCTGGAAACACCATATATTTT

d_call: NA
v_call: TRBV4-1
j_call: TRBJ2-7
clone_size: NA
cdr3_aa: CASSPPGTKGDEQYF
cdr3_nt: TGCGCCAGCAGCCCGCCGGGAACTAAGGGGGACGAGCAGTACTTC

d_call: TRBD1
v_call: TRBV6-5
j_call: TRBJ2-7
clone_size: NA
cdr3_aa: CASSLGAPGQAYEQYF
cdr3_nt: TGTGCCAGCAGTTTGGGAGCGCCGGGACAGGCCTACGAGCAGTACTTC

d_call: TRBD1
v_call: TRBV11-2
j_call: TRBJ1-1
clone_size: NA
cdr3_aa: CASSRAAGGTEAFF
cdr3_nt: TGTGCCAGCAGCCGGGCCGCAGGGGGCACTGAAGCTTTCTTT

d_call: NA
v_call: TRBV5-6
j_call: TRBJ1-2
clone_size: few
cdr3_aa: CASNAGAYGYTF
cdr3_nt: TGTGCCAGCAACGCGGGAGCATATGGCTACACCTTC

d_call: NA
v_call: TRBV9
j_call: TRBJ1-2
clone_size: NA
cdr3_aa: CASSVVGGHTNYGYTF
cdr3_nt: TGTGCCAGCAGCGTAGTAGGAGGGCATACCAACTATGGCTACACCTTC

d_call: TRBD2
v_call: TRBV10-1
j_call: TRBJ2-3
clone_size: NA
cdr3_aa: CASSDRRTSGGAGDTQYF
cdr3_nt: TGCGCCAGCAGTGACCGGAGGACTAGCGGGGGGGCTGGGGATACGCAGTATTTT

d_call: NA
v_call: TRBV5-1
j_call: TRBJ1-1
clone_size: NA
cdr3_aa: CASRFRGSVEAFF
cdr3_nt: TGCGCCAGCAGATTCAGGGGCAGTGTAGAAGCTTTCTTT

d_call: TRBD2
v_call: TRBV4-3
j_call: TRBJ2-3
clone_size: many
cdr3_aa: CASSPLAGRPQTQYF
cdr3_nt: TGCGCCAGCAGCCCGCTAGCGGGCCGCCCCCAAACGCAGTATTTT

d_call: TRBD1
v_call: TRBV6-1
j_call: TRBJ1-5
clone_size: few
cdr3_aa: CASSDLSGGERWPQHF
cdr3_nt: TGTGCCAGCAGTGATTTATCAGGGGGCGAACGTTGGCCCCAGCATTTT

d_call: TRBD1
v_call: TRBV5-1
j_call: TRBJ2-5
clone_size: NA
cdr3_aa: CASRKRQGEETQYF
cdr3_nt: TGCGCCAGCAGAAAGAGACAGGGAGAAGAGACCCAGTACTTC

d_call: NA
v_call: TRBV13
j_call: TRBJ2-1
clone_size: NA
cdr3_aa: CASSSRRGTYNEQFF
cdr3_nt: TGTGCCAGCAGCTCTAGGAGGGGCACCTACAATGAGCAGTTCTTC

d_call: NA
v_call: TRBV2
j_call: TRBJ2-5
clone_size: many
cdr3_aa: CASSDLTVMETQYF
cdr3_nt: TGTGCCAGCAGTGATTTAACCGTAATGGAGACCCAGTACTTC

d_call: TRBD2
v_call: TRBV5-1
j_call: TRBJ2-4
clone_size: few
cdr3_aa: CASSLLGRDIQYF
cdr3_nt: TGCGCCAGCAGCTTGCTGGGGAGGGACATTCAGTACTTC

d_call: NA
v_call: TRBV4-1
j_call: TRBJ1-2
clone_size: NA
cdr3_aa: CASSQNLLRDNYGYTF
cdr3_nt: TGCGCCAGCAGCCAAAACCTCCTCCGGGATAACTATGGCTACACCTTC

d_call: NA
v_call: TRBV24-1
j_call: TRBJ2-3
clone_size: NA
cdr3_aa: CATSDPPSGTDTQYF
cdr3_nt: TGTGCCACCAGTGACCCCCCTTCCGGCACAGATACGCAGTATTTT

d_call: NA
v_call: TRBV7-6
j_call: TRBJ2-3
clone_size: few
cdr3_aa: CASSPRPRALTDTQYF
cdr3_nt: TGTGCCAGCAGCCCCAGACCCCGGGCCCTTACAGATACGCAGTATTTT

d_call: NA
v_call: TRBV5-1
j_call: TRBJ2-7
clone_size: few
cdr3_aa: CASSLRSRSEQYF
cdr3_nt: TGCGCCAGCAGCTTGAGAAGTCGCTCCGAGCAGTACTTC

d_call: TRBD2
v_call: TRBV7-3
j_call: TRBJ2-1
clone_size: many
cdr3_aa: CASSGSSGGVENEQFF
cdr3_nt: TGTGCCAGCAGCGGATCTAGCGGGGGGGTGGAGAATGAGCAGTTCTTC

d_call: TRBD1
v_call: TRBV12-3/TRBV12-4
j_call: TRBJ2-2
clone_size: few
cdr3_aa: CASSGQGTTAGELFF
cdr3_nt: TGTGCCAGCAGTGGACAGGGAACCACGGCCGGGGAGCTGTTTTTT

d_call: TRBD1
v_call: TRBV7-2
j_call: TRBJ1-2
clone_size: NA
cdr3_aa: CASNRGDRANYGYTF
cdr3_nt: TGTGCCAGCAACCGGGGGGACAGGGCCAACTATGGCTACACCTTC